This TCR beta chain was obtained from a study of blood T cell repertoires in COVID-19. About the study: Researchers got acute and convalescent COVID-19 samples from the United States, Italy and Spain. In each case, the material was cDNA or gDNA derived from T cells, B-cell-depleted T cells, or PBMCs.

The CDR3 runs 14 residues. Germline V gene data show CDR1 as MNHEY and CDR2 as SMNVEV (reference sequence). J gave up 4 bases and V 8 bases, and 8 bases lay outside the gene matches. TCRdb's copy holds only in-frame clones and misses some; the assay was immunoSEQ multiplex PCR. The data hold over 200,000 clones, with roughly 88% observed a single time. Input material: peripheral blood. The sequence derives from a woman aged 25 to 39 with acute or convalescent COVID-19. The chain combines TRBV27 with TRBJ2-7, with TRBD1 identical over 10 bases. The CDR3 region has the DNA TGTGCCAGCTCCCACGGGACAGGGGTTTACGAGCAGTACTTC. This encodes CASSHGTGVYEQYF.